The rows below give T cell receptor beta chains drawn from one sample of a study of T cell responses to AZD1222 COVID-19 vaccine. The repertoire was sequenced with immunoSEQ multiplex PCR; TCRdb's copy has only in-frame clones and lacks some. The sample has over 110,000 clones, roughly 92% seen once; the top ten hold 9% to 9.5%. This specimen consisted of peripheral blood, obtained 28 days after the second AZD1222 dose. The receptors come from an adult who received the AZD1222 COVID-19 vaccine. CDR3s include the opening cysteine and the closing phenylalanine or tryptophan. A D gene is named only where the DNA matches it firmly. Rows give clone size only sometimes, using once, few, many, or a class for an expanded clone.

size: NA; V: TRBV7-2; J: TRBJ2-2; D: NA; DNA: TGTGCCAGCAGCCGGACCCGGTCGGACACCGGGGAGCTGTTTTTT; CDR3: CASSRTRSDTGELFF
size: once; V: TRBV5-6; J: TRBJ2-5; D: TRBD2; DNA: TGTGCCAGCAGCCCGGGGGGACGGGCCCAGTACTTC; CDR3: CASSPGGRAQYF
size: NA; V: TRBV2; J: TRBJ1-5; D: TRBD1; DNA: TGTGCCAGCACCGGGACAGGCAAGGGGAATCAGCCCCAGCATTTT; CDR3: CASTGTGKGNQPQHF
size: NA; V: TRBV10-1; J: TRBJ2-7; D: NA; DNA: TGCTCCGATAGGGGGTTTGACCTCTACGAGCAGTACTTC; CDR3: CSDRGFDLYEQYF
size: NA; V: TRBV5-4; J: TRBJ1-2; D: NA; DNA: TGTGCCAGCAGCCCCGACACGAACTATGGCTACACCTTC; CDR3: CASSPDTNYGYTF
size: once; V: TRBV5-5; J: TRBJ2-7; D: NA; DNA: TGTGCCAGCAGTCAGGGACCGCGTCCCTACGAGCAGTACTTC; CDR3: CASSQGPRPYEQYF
size: NA; V: TRBV2; J: TRBJ2-1; D: TRBD2; DNA: TGTGCCAGCAGACGCCCTAGCGGGAGGGCCCATGAGCAGTTCTTC; CDR3: CASRRPSGRAHEQFF
size: NA; V: TRBV18; J: TRBJ1-6; D: TRBD1; DNA: TGTGCCAGCTCATTCGGGACAGGCGATAATTCACCCCTCCACTTT; CDR3: CASSFGTGDNSPLHF
size: NA; V: TRBV9; J: TRBJ2-3; D: TRBD2; DNA: TGTGCCAGCTCGGCGGGGGGCACAGATACGCAGTATTTT; CDR3: CASSAGGTDTQYF
size: few; V: TRBV28; J: TRBJ1-4; D: TRBD1; DNA: TGTGCCAGCAGGTCACCCGAGGGGGCGCGGGCAACTAATGAAAAACTGTTTTTT; CDR3: CASRSPEGARATNEKLFF
size: NA; V: TRBV25-1; J: TRBJ1-2; D: NA; DNA: TGTGCCAGCAGCAATATGGCAGGGTTCGGCTACACCTTC; CDR3: CASSNMAGFGYTF
size: NA; V: TRBV27; J: TRBJ1-6; D: NA; DNA: TGTGCCAGCAGTTTATCAACCTACCCGGCTAATTCACCCCTCCACTTT; CDR3: CASSLSTYPANSPLHF
size: few; V: TRBV6-5; J: TRBJ1-1; D: TRBD1; DNA: TGTGCCAGCAGCACGGACAGGGTTGGCACTGAAGCTTTCTTT; CDR3: CASSTDRVGTEAFF
size: NA; V: TRBV4-3; J: TRBJ2-3; D: TRBD1; DNA: TGCGCCAGCAGCCAAGATTACAGGGGAGAGACAGATACGCAGTATTTT; CDR3: CASSQDYRGETDTQYF
size: NA; V: TRBV12-3/TRBV12-4; J: TRBJ2-5; D: TRBD1; DNA: TGTGCCAGCAGTTGGACAGGGAGAGAGACCCAGTACTTC; CDR3: CASSWTGRETQYF
size: NA; V: TRBV19; J: TRBJ1-3; D: NA; DNA: TGTGCCAGTAGTATTGGTGGGGGAAGTCGAAACACCATATATTTT; CDR3: CASSIGGGSRNTIYF
size: NA; V: TRBV3-1/TRBV3-2; J: TRBJ1-1; D: NA; DNA: TGTGCCAGCAGTCCAGGGGCGACTGAAGCTTTCTTT; CDR3: CASSPGATEAFF
size: NA; V: TRBV7-9; J: TRBJ2-2; D: NA; DNA: TGTGCCAGCAGCTTATCTCCCGGGGGCACCGGGGAGCTGTTTTTT; CDR3: CASSLSPGGTGELFF
size: NA; V: TRBV5-5; J: TRBJ2-5; D: NA; DNA: TGTGCCAGCAGCCCCTCGGGGCGCGAGGAGACCCAGTACTTC; CDR3: CASSPSGREETQYF
size: NA; V: TRBV27; J: TRBJ1-1; D: NA; DNA: TGTGCCAGCAGTTCCCAGCTCGGGGCCCCGTCTTTCTTT; CDR3: CASSSQLGAPSFF
size: NA; V: TRBV2; J: TRBJ1-1; D: NA; DNA: TGTGCCAGCAGTGACCAGGGGACGGTAGCTGAAGCTTTCTTT; CDR3: CASSDQGTVAEAFF
size: NA; V: TRBV15; J: TRBJ1-5; D: NA; DNA: TGTGCCACCAGCCCCGCGGGGAATCAGCCCCAGCATTTT; CDR3: CATSPAGNQPQHF
size: NA; V: TRBV6-5; J: TRBJ2-7; D: NA; DNA: TGTGCCAGCAACGGCGGGATCAACTACGAGCAGTACTTC; CDR3: CASNGGINYEQYF
size: NA; V: TRBV5-1; J: TRBJ1-3; D: TRBD1; DNA: TGCGCCAGCAGTACCCAGGGGGTTGGAAACACCATATATTTT; CDR3: CASSTQGVGNTIYF
size: NA; V: TRBV5-4; J: TRBJ2-7; D: TRBD1; DNA: TGTGCCAGCAATCCACAGGGGTCGGCCTACGAGCAGTACTTC; CDR3: CASNPQGSAYEQYF
size: NA; V: TRBV11-2; J: TRBJ1-2; D: TRBD1; DNA: TGTGCCAGCAGCAGGGGACAGGGGTGGGATAACTATGGCTACACCTTC; CDR3: CASSRGQGWDNYGYTF
size: NA; V: TRBV27; J: TRBJ1-6; D: NA; DNA: TGTGCCAGCAGTTTAGTGGGAGGGGAAACCTATAATTCACCCCTCCACTTT; CDR3: CASSLVGGETYNSPLHF
size: NA; V: TRBV10-3; J: TRBJ2-7; D: NA; DNA: TGTGCCATCAGTGAGCAGAACAGGGATTCTTCCGAGCAGTACTTC; CDR3: CAISEQNRDSSEQYF
size: once; V: TRBV5-6; J: TRBJ1-2; D: TRBD1; DNA: TGTGCCAGCAGCAAGACAGGGTCTAAGGGGTCTAACTATGGCTACACCTTC; CDR3: CASSKTGSKGSNYGYTF
size: NA; V: TRBV29-1; J: TRBJ2-7; D: NA; DNA: TGCAGCGTCGGGGGCTCCAACTACGAGCAGTACTTC; CDR3: CSVGGSNYEQYF
size: NA; V: TRBV14; J: TRBJ2-7; D: NA; DNA: TGTGCCAGCAGCCTATTGTCAGGTCCCCACGAGCAGTACTTC; CDR3: CASSLLSGPHEQYF
size: NA; V: TRBV5-5; J: TRBJ1-3; D: NA; DNA: TGTGCCAGCAGTTCGGCAGGGGAAGCTGGAAACACCATATATTTT; CDR3: CASSSAGEAGNTIYF
size: NA; V: TRBV12-3/TRBV12-4; J: TRBJ1-1; D: NA; DNA: TGTGCCAGCAGTTTATCGGTGAACACTGAAGCTTTCTTT; CDR3: CASSLSVNTEAFF
size: NA; V: TRBV6-1; J: TRBJ1-2; D: NA; DNA: TGTGCCAGCAGTGAAGAGGTTGCAGGGTTTTATGGCTACACCTTC; CDR3: CASSEEVAGFYGYTF
size: NA; V: TRBV19; J: TRBJ2-7; D: TRBD2; DNA: TGTGCCAGTAGTATTCTAGCGGCTAGCTCCTACGAGCAGTACTTC; CDR3: CASSILAASSYEQYF
size: NA; V: TRBV19; J: TRBJ2-2; D: NA; DNA: TGTGCCAGTAGTATGTTGGGGCGGACTAACACCGGGGAGCTGTTTTTT; CDR3: CASSMLGRTNTGELFF
size: NA; V: TRBV3-1/TRBV3-2; J: TRBJ1-1; D: TRBD1; DNA: TGTGCCAGCAGCCGAACAGGGGGAGACACTGAAGCTTTCTTT; CDR3: CASSRTGGDTEAFF
size: NA; V: TRBV9; J: TRBJ2-3; D: TRBD2; DNA: TGTGCCAGCAGCCCAGGGACTAGCGGGGGGGTAGATACGCAGTATTTT; CDR3: CASSPGTSGGVDTQYF
size: NA; V: TRBV7-8; J: TRBJ2-2; D: NA; DNA: TGTGCCAGCAGCCTCCAAGGGGAGCTGTTTTTT; CDR3: CASSLQGELFF
size: NA; V: TRBV10-1; J: TRBJ1-4; D: NA; DNA: TGCGCCAGCTCCCGGGGGCTCGACGAAAAACTGTTTTTT; CDR3: CASSRGLDEKLFF
size: NA; V: TRBV4-1; J: TRBJ1-5; D: TRBD1; DNA: TGCGCCAGCAGCGGGACAGTTCAGGGTCAGCCCCAGCATTTT; CDR3: CASSGTVQGQPQHF
size: NA; V: TRBV7-3; J: TRBJ1-5; D: NA; DNA: TGTGCCAGCAGCTTAACCCCCGGACTTAATCAGCCCCAGCATTTT; CDR3: CASSLTPGLNQPQHF
size: NA; V: TRBV9; J: TRBJ2-3; D: TRBD2; DNA: TGTGCCAGCAGCGTAGGTCCTAGCGGGGGGGCCGGTGCGACAGATACGCAGTATTTT; CDR3: CASSVGPSGGAGATDTQYF
size: NA; V: TRBV6-6; J: TRBJ1-5; D: NA; DNA: TGTGCCAGCAGTTTTCCCAATCAGCCCCAGCATTTT; CDR3: CASSFPNQPQHF